Each of the 31 T cell receptor beta chains below was sequenced from the same sample in a study of blood T cell repertoires in COVID-19. Generated by immunoSEQ multiplex PCR, the TCRdb table keeps only in-frame clones and is missing some. Of 210,000 or so clones detected, 92% appear once; the ten largest clones hold 0.95% to 1.5%. The sequencing sample was made of peripheral blood. These receptor sequences come from a man aged 25-45 years with acute or convalescent COVID-19.

This chain connects TRBV7-8 to TRBJ1-5; D ambiguous. Germline values: CDR1 SGHVS, CDR2 FQNEAQ. V was shortened by 2 bases and J by 3 bases, with 17 bases between the two germline ends. The CDR3 is made up of 17 amino acids. The CDR3 loop is CASSLPEGRSDNQPQHF. The CDR3 DNA sequence: TGTGCCAGCAGCTTACCCGAGGGAAGGTCTGACAATCAGCCCCAGCATTTT. Drawing the rest from reference TRBV7-8 and TRBJ1-5, the complete variable domain is GAGVSQSPRYKVAKRGQDVALRCDPISGHVSLFWYQQALGQGPEFLTYFQNEAQLDKSGLPSDRFFAERPEGSVSTLKIQRTQQEDSAVYLCASSLPEGRSDNQPQHFGDGTRLSIL.

The rearrangement uses TRBV15 and TRBJ2-1, with TRBD1 identical over 7 bases. The CDR3 spans 16 residues. Germline CDR1 and CDR2: LNHNV and YYDKDF (reference sequence). V lost 0 bases, J lost 2 bases, and 4 bases stayed unmatched. The DNA for the CDR3 is TGTGCCACCAGCAGAGATGGGGGACAGCCCTACAATGAGCAGTTCTTC. Translation gives CATSRDGGQPYNEQFF.

The chain carries TRBV3-1 (or the pseudogene TRBV3-2) and TRBJ2-2, with TRBD2 identical over 10 bases. Per the germline V gene, CDR1 is LGHDT and CDR2 is YNNKEL (reference sequence). The CDR3 is made up of 15 amino acids. Losses at the gene ends were 6 bases for V and 3 bases for J; bases not matched to a gene: 4. The CDR3 protein is CASSRTSGHTGELFF. CDR3 nucleotide sequence: TGTGCCAGCAGTCGGACTAGCGGTCACACCGGGGAGCTGTTTTTT.

The V and J genes are TRBV30 and TRBJ1-2; no definite D call. The V end was cut by 2 bases, the J end by 5 bases, with 9 bases between. CDR3 size: 12 residues. Germline V gene lookup returns CDR1 GTSNPN and CDR2 SVGIG (reference sequence). The CDR3 reads CAWSSVSYGYTF. The CDR3 DNA sequence: TGTGCCTGGAGTTCGGTTTCGTATGGCTACACCTTC.

The chain employs TRBV30 and TRBJ1-3, with a tentative D call TRBD1 (6 bases). This CDR3 has 13 amino acids. Germline V gene sequence: CDR1 GTSNPN, CDR2 SVGIG (reference sequence). Trimming took off 5 bases at V and 8 bases at J, with 16 bases between the two ends. The CDR3 DNA reads as TGTGCCTGGGAAAGGGGGGGGACGGACACCATATATTTT. Translating gives CAWERGGTDTIYF.

V usage is TRBV5-4 and J usage is TRBJ2-7, with a tentative D call TRBD2 (6 bases). Germline loops: CDR1 SGHNT, CDR2 YYREEE (reference sequence). This CDR3 spans 16 amino acids. Trimming removed 2 bases from V and 0 bases from J, with 15 bases in between. The CDR3 nucleotides read TGTGCCAGCAGCTTTTCTGCGGGGATGAACTCCTACGAGCAGTACTTC. Translated, it gives CASSFSAGMNSYEQYF.

The V and J genes are TRBV2 and TRBJ2-2, with 7 positions matching TRBD1. Germline-derived CDR1 and CDR2 are SNHLY and FYNNEI. This CDR3 has 17 residues. V dropped 3 bases and J dropped 2; count of bases not matched to a gene: 9. This chain's CDR3 is CASSDPVRGRNTGELFF. The CDR3 coding sequence is TGTGCCAGCAGTGATCCCGTTAGGGGGCGAAACACCGGGGAGCTGTTTTTT.

The rearrangement links TRBV5-8 to TRBJ2-1; weak D call: TRBD1 (5 bases). In germline, CDR1 is SGHTS, CDR2 YDEGEE. The CDR3 contains 16 residues. The V and J ends lost 1 base and 5 bases respectively, with 16 bases between them. The DNA for the CDR3 is TGTGCCAGCAGCTTGTACACAGGAAGGGCCGACAATGAGCAGTTCTTC. Protein sequence: CASSLYTGRADNEQFF.

The CDR3 reads CASTGTGRMDSVSYEQYF. The CDR3 bases are TGTGCCAGCACCGGGACGGGACGGATGGACAGTGTGTCCTACGAGCAGTACTTC. V and J are TRBV28 and TRBJ2-7, with D possibly matching TRBD1 (6 bases). CDR3 size: 18 residues. The germline V gene has CDR1 MDHEN and CDR2 SYDVKM. The V gene lost 7 bases and the J gene lost 1 base, with 26 bases spanning the gap.

V gene TRBV5-4 combines with J gene TRBJ2-7; 9 positions agree with TRBD1. Germline V lookup: CDR1 SGHNT, CDR2 YYREEE (reference sequence). There are 18 residues in the CDR3. J was trimmed by 2 bases and V by 4 bases; bases with no gene match: 16. DNA of the CDR3: TGTGCCAGCAGCCTCGGACAGGGGCTCCTAGCGTACACCTACGAGCAGTACTTC. It yields the protein CASSLGQGLLAYTYEQYF. Filled out from reference TRBV5-4 and TRBJ2-7, the complete variable domain reads ETGVTQSPTHLIKTRGQQVTLRCSSQSGHNTVSWYQQALGQGPQFIFQYYREEENGRGNFPPRFSGLQFPNYSSELNVNALELDDSALYLCASSLGQGLLAYTYEQYFGPGTRLTVT.

On this clone: Its ends do not fully match the called genes, so a read error is possible. The rearrangement uses TRBV7-7 and TRBJ2-5; 9 nucleotides match TRBD1. The CDR3 is made up of 14 amino acids. The germline CDR1 and CDR2 sequences are SSHAT and FNYEAQ (reference sequence). The CDR3 loop is CASSQDRGVETQYF. CDR3 coding DNA: TGTGCTAGCAGCCAAGACAGGGGGGTAGAGACCCAGTACTTC.

This chain connects TRBV5-4 to TRBJ2-1; maybe TRBD1 (6 bases). Germline CDR1 reads SGHNT; CDR2 reads YYREEE (reference sequence). Trimming left V 3 bases short and J 6 bases short, with 16 bases between. The CDR3 consists of 15 residues. The CDR3 region has the DNA TGTGCCAGCAGCTGGGGCCCGGGACAAGGCAATGAGCAGTTCTTC. It specifies CASSWGPGQGNEQFF.

The rearrangement joins TRBV2 to TRBJ2-7; 9 positions match TRBD1. Germline values: CDR1 SNHLY, CDR2 FYNNEI. The CDR3 loop spans 11 amino acids. V was clipped by 9 bases and J by 4 bases; unmatched bases: 1. The CDR3 nucleotides are TGTGCCAGTGACAGGGGGTACGAGCAGTACTTC. Translation: CASDRGYEQYF.

The V and J genes are TRBV9 and TRBJ1-2, with D perhaps matching TRBD1 (5 bases). The germline V gene has CDR1 SGDLS and CDR2 YYNGEE. The V gene lost 4 bases and the J gene lost 4 bases, with 20 bases spanning the gap. CDR3 length: 16 amino acids. The CDR3 sequence is CASSPRGPRESYGYTF. Written as DNA, the CDR3 is TGTGCCAGCAGCCCTCGAGGTCCCAGGGAAAGCTATGGCTACACCTTC.

The V gene is TRBV7-9, the J gene TRBJ1-2; no clear D. With 4 bases removed from V and 1 base from J, the gap between germline ends came to 13 bases. The CDR3 is 15 amino acids. The germline V gene has CDR1 SEHNR and CDR2 FQNEAQ (reference sequence). In DNA form, the CDR3 reads TGTGCCAGCAGCTCCGTTGATGGAGGTAACTATGGCTACACCTTC. It translates to CASSSVDGGNYGYTF. Using reference TRBV7-9 and TRBJ1-2 for the parts outside the CDR3, the full variable domain is DTGVSQNPRHKITKRGQNVTFRCDPISEHNRLYWYRQTLGQGPEFLTYFQNEAQLEKSRLLSDRFSAERPKGSFSTLEIQRTEQGDSAMYLCASSSVDGGNYGYTFGSGTRLTVV.

With respect to this clone: Other DNA sequences within the sample encode an identical CDR3. The chain couples TRBV3-1 (or the pseudogene TRBV3-2) to TRBJ2-3; tentative D call: TRBD2 (6 bases). Germline CDR1 reads LGHDT; CDR2 reads YNNKEL (reference sequence). V lost 3 bases to trimming and J lost 2 bases, with 9 bases between them. There are 14 residues in the CDR3. The CDR3 sequence is CASSQGTSTDTQYF. The CDR3 DNA reads TGTGCCAGCAGCCAGGGGACTTCCACAGATACGCAGTATTTT.

The chain uses TRBV3-1 (or the pseudogene TRBV3-2) and TRBJ2-7, with 7 bases matching TRBD2. Germline lookup yields CDR1 LGHDT and CDR2 YNNKEL (reference sequence). V was clipped by 4 bases and J by 0 bases; unmatched bases: 9. The CDR3 contains 16 residues. The CDR3 DNA is TGTGCCAGCAGCCCGTTAGGGAGCGGGATCTCCTACGAGCAGTACTTC. This gives the protein CASSPLGSGISYEQYF.

The gene calls are TRBV3-1 (or the pseudogene TRBV3-2) and TRBJ2-7, with TRBD1 matching over 9 bases. Per germline, CDR1 LGHDT and CDR2 YNNKEL (reference sequence). The CDR3 is 14 residues long. Trimming removed 4 bases from V and 7 bases from J; junction bases left unmatched: 8. The CDR3 reads CASSPHWGTGEQYF. CDR3 DNA sequence: TGTGCCAGCAGCCCCCATTGGGGGACAGGGGAGCAGTACTTC.

The chain links TRBV11-1 to TRBJ2-1; 10 positions agree with TRBD2. V shed 6 bases and J 7 bases; nucleotides not matched to a gene: 12. Germline V gene lookup returns CDR1 SGHAT and CDR2 FQDESV (reference sequence). The CDR3 runs to 16 residues. This CDR3 is CASSFFASGRRNEQFF. The CDR3 DNA reads as TGTGCCAGCAGTTTTTTTGCTAGCGGGAGAAGGAATGAGCAGTTCTTC.

The chain links TRBV28 to TRBJ2-2, with no clear D. V was clipped by 7 bases and J by 3 bases, with 9 bases between them. Germline values: CDR1 MDHEN, CDR2 SYDVKM. The CDR3 has 13 residues. CDR3 residues: CASMNRDTGELFF. The CDR3 DNA is TGTGCCAGCATGAACAGAGACACCGGGGAGCTGTTTTTT.

This chain joins TRBV7-9 and TRBJ2-2, with D possibly being TRBD2 (5 bases). Between the trimmed V and J ends, which lost 7 bases and 7 bases, there was a span of 19 bases. Germline loops: CDR1 SEHNR, CDR2 FQNEAQ (reference sequence). The length of the CDR3 is 15 residues. In nucleotides, the CDR3 is TGTGCCAGCACCCCAAGGGTGTGGAGGAGCGGGGAGCTGTTTTTT. This translates into CASTPRVWRSGELFF. The full variable domain, in which reference TRBV7-9 and TRBJ2-2 provide the parts outside the CDR3, is DTGVSQNPRHKITKRGQNVTFRCDPISEHNRLYWYRQTLGQGPEFLTYFQNEAQLEKSRLLSDRFSAERPKGSFSTLEIQRTEQGDSAMYLCASTPRVWRSGELFFGEGSRLTVL.

This chain links TRBV4-1 with TRBJ1-6; no firm D call. Between the trimmed V and J ends, which lost 1 base and 9 bases, there was a span of 10 bases. The CDR3 totals 14 residues. Per germline, CDR1 MGHRA and CDR2 YSYEKL. CDR3 region: CASSQGSVVSPLHF. In nucleotides, the CDR3 is TGCGCCAGCAGCCAAGGGTCGGTGGTTTCACCCCTCCACTTT.

J is TRBJ2-5 and V is TRBV5-1, with 10 bases identical to TRBD1. Germline CDR1 is SGHRS and CDR2 is YFSETQ. The trim removed 4 bases at V and 5 bases at J, leaving 8 bases unmatched. This CDR3 comprises 15 residues. The CDR3 region has the DNA TGCGCCAGCAGCCCCGGGACAGGGGTAGGGGAGACCCAGTACTTC. As protein: CASSPGTGVGETQYF.

The chain joins TRBV2 to TRBJ1-1; D remains unclear. Trimming removed 4 bases from V and 3 bases from J, with 12 bases in between. The length of the CDR3 is 14 residues. Germline assignment: CDR1 SNHLY and CDR2 FYNNEI. This CDR3 reads CASSAPGWYTEAFF. The CDR3 DNA reads as TGTGCCAGCAGTGCCCCCGGTTGGTACACTGAAGCTTTCTTT. Full variable domain (remainder filled in from reference TRBV2 and TRBJ1-1): EPEVTQTPSHQVTQMGQEVILRCVPISNHLYFYWYRQILGQKVEFLVSFYNNEISEKSEIFDDQFSVERPDGSNFTLKIRSTKLEDSAMYFCASSAPGWYTEAFFGQGTRLTVV.

V is TRBV5-6 and J is TRBJ2-3; 8 bases line up with TRBD1. The CDR3 contains 15 residues. Trimming removed 2 bases from V and 4 bases from J; junction bases left unmatched: 6. Germline V gene sequence: CDR1 SGHDT, CDR2 YYEEEE. The chain's CDR3 is CASSFVTGGSDTQYF. The CDR3 coding sequence is TGTGCCAGCAGCTTCGTCACAGGGGGTTCAGATACGCAGTATTTT.

This rearrangement joins TRBV24-1 to TRBJ2-1; possible D gene TRBD2, 6 bases. Germline values: CDR1 KGHDR, CDR2 SFDVKD. This CDR3 has 16 amino acids. With 2 bases removed from V and 0 bases from J, the gap between germline ends came to 10 bases. The CDR3 loop reads CATSDYLALSYNEQFF. Here the CDR3 DNA reads TGTGCCACCAGTGATTACCTAGCGCTCTCCTACAATGAGCAGTTCTTC.

J is TRBJ2-7 and V is TRBV5-1; 9 bases fit TRBD1. CDR3 length equals 14 residues. Germline V gene sequence: CDR1 SGHRS, CDR2 YFSETQ. V lost 3 bases and J lost 7; bases outside the gene matches: 8. CDR3 bases: TGCGCCAGCAGCTCGGGACAGGGTGTGGGGGAGCAGTACTTC. Protein sequence: CASSSGQGVGEQYF.

The rearrangement links TRBV27 to TRBJ1-1; TRBD1 matches 7 bases. This CDR3 has 15 residues. Trimming at V came to 6 bases and at J to 4 bases, leaving 11 bases not matched to a gene. Germline lookup yields CDR1 MNHEY and CDR2 SMNVEV (reference sequence). CDR3 residues: CASSLGGTVSTEAFF. The CDR3 DNA reads TGTGCCAGCAGCCTAGGGGGCACTGTTAGCACTGAAGCTTTCTTT.

This rearrangement joins TRBV4-1 to TRBJ1-5; D perhaps matches TRBD1 (6 bases). CDR1 MGHRA and CDR2 YSYEKL come from the germline V gene. Trimming removed 0 bases from V and 10 bases from J, with 16 bases in between. The CDR3 spans 15 residues. DNA for the CDR3: TGCGCCAGCAGCCAAGAACCGGGACAAGGCTTACCCCAGCATTTT. It codes for CASSQEPGQGLPQHF.

V gene TRBV5-1 combines with J gene TRBJ2-1, with TRBD1 matching over 9 bases. The CDR3 is made up of 15 amino acids. V was pared by 2 bases and J by 7 bases, with 7 bases of the junction left unmatched. Germline values: CDR1 SGHRS, CDR2 YFSETQ. Written as DNA, the CDR3 is TGCGCCAGCAGCTTTGGGACAGGGCTGAGGAATGAGCAGTTCTTC. This sequence encodes CASSFGTGLRNEQFF.

This chain connects TRBV7-2 to TRBJ2-3, with 11 bases that match TRBD2. Germline CDR1 SGHTA, CDR2 FQGNSA. The CDR3 consists of 15 residues. V lost 2 bases to trimming and J lost 8 bases; unmatched junction nucleotides: 6. The CDR3: CASSLSRLAGTTQYF. CDR3 nucleotide sequence: TGTGCCAGCAGCTTATCGCGACTAGCGGGGACTACGCAGTATTTT.